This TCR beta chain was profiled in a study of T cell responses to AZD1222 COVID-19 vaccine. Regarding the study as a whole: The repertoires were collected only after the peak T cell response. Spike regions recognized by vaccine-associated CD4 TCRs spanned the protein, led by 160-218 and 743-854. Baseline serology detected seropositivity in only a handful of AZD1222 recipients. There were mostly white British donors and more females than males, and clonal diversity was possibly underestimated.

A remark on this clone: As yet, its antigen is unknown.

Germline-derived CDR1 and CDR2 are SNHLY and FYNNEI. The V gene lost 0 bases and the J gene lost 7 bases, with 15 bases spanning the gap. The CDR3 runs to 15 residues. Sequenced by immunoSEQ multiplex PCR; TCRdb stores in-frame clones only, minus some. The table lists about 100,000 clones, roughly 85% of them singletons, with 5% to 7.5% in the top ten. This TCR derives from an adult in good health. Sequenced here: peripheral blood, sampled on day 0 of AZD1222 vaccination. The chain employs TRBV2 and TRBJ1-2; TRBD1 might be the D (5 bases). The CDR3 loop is CASSEALQGGSGYTF. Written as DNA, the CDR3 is TGTGCCAGCAGTGAAGCGCTCCAGGGAGGGAGTGGCTACACCTTC.